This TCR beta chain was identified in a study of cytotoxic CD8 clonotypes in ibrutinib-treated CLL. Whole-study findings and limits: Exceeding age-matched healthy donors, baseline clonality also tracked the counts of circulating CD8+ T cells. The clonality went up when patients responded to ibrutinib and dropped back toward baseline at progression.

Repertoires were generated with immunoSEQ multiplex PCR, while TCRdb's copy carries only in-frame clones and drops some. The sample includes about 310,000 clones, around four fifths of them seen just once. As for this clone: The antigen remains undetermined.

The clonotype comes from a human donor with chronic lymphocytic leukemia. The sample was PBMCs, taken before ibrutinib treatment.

The chain's CDR3 is CASSLWRGGRSEAFF. The DNA for the CDR3 is TGTGCCAGCAGCTTGTGGCGGGGCGGGAGATCTGAAGCTTTCTTT. The V and J genes are TRBV5-4 and TRBJ1-1; weak D call: TRBD1 (5 bases). The CDR3 runs to 15 residues. Trimming shortened V by 1 base and J by 6 bases, and 16 bases separated the two germline ends. The germline gives CDR1 SGHNT, CDR2 YYREEE (reference sequence).